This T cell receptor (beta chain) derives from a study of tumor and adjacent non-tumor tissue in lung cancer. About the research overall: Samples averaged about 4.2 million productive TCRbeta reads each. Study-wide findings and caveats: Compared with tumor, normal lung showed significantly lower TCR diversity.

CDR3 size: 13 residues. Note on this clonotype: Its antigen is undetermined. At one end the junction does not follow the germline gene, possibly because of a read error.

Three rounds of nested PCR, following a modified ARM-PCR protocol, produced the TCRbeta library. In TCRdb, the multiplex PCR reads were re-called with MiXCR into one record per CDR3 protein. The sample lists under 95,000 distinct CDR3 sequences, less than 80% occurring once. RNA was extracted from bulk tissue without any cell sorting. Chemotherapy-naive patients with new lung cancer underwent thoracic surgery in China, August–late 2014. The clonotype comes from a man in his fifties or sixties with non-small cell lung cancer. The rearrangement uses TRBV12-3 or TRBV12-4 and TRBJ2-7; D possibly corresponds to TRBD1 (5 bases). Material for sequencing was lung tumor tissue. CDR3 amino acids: CVSANVQGYEHYF. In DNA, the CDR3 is TGTGTCAGCGCGAACGTCCAGGGATACGAGCACTACTTC.